The sequence of this T cell receptor beta chain was determined in a study of metastatic and nonmetastatic thyroid tumors. Overall study: Repertoires were compared across blood and tumor or nodule tissue from malignant and benign thyroid patients.

The V and J ends lost 7 bases and 8 bases respectively, with 6 bases between them. The length of the CDR3 is 11 residues. Germline CDR1 SNHLY, CDR2 FYNNEI. No patient had received any treatment before thyroid surgery. Original processing notes: In papillary thyroid cancer, a distant-metastasis classifier was built using CDR3 differences across clinicopathological groups. Through MiXCR, TCRdb re-clonotyped the PCR reads. TCRdb's processing, not the study's, gives the V and J calls here. The table has 16,000 or so clones, 20% to 30% seen once. Notes on this clone: Its antigen is undetermined.

Study results and caveats: Reported TCR beta diversity, measured in blood and tumor, was significantly higher for malignant thyroid tumors than for benign nodules.

Sequenced: adjacent normal tissue. The clonotype originates from a female donor with papillary thyroid cancer or a benign thyroid nodule (not recorded which). Some clones in this sample may be carry-over from other donors' samples. The chain has TRBV2 and TRBJ1-6; D not resolved. CDR3 in amino acids: CASTRDSPLHF. The CDR3 coding sequence is TGTGCCAGCACGCGTGATTCACCCCTCCACTTT.